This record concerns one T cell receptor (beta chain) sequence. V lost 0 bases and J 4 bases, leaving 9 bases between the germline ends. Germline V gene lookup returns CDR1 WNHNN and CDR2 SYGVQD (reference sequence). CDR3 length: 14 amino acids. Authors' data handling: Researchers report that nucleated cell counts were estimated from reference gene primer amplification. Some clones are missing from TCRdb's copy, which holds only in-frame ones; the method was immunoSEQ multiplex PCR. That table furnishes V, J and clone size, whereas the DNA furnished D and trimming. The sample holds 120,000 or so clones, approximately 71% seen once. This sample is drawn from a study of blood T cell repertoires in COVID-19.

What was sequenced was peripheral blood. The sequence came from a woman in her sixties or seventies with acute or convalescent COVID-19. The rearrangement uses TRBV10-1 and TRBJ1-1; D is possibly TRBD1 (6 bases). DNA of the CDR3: TGCGCCAGCAGTGAGTCGAGGACAGCCACTGAAGCTTTCTTT. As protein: CASSESRTATEAFF.